Listed below are T cell receptor beta chains from one sample, sequenced in a study of beta chain features in type 1 diabetes. Produced via immunoSEQ multiplex PCR; TCRdb's table is partial and in-frame only. The sample carries about 620,000 clones, 15% to 19% recorded once. Sequencing was done on a sample of naive CD4+ T cells from blood. These receptors came from a man between 18 and 35 years old in good health. Each CDR3 is given with its conserved first and last residue. The order of the fields is CDR3 length, J gene, clone size, V gene, D gene, CDR3 protein, CDR3 DNA. The D gene is left open where the match is weak. Clone size is not always given. Where it is, it says once, few, many or a class for expanded clones.

cdr3_length: 15
j_call: TRBJ2-1
clone_size: .
v_call: TRBV4-3
d_call: .
cdr3_aa: CASSQEGGPFFEQFF
cdr3_nt: TGCGCCAGCAGCCAGGAGGGGGGGCCATTCTTTGAGCAGTTCTTC

cdr3_length: 14
j_call: TRBJ2-5
clone_size: .
v_call: TRBV6-5
d_call: .
cdr3_aa: CASRPHYAAETQYF
cdr3_nt: TGTGCCAGCAGACCTCACTACGCGGCAGAGACCCAGTACTTC

cdr3_length: 16
j_call: TRBJ2-2
clone_size: few
v_call: TRBV4-1
d_call: .
cdr3_aa: CASSQEPGSNTGELFF
cdr3_nt: TGCGCCAGCAGCCAAGAGCCGGGGTCGAACACCGGGGAGCTGTTTTTT

cdr3_length: 17
j_call: TRBJ2-6
clone_size: .
v_call: TRBV19
d_call: .
cdr3_aa: CASSTGDGLSGANVLTF
cdr3_nt: TGTGCCAGTAGTACCGGGGACGGCCTCTCTGGGGCCAACGTCCTGACTTTC

cdr3_length: 16
j_call: TRBJ2-7
clone_size: .
v_call: TRBV5-1
d_call: .
cdr3_aa: CASSLLILGQPYEQYF
cdr3_nt: TGCGCCAGCAGCTTGTTGATTCTGGGCCAGCCCTACGAGCAGTACTTC

cdr3_length: 14
j_call: TRBJ2-5
clone_size: .
v_call: TRBV18
d_call: .
cdr3_aa: CASSLTATQETQYF
cdr3_nt: TGTGCCAGCTCACTGACGGCTACTCAAGAGACCCAGTACTTC

cdr3_length: 15
j_call: TRBJ2-7
clone_size: .
v_call: TRBV18
d_call: TRBD1
cdr3_aa: CASSPDRVSKNEQYF
cdr3_nt: TGTGCCAGCTCACCAGACAGGGTCTCGAAGAACGAGCAGTACTTC

cdr3_length: 14
j_call: TRBJ2-7
clone_size: few
v_call: TRBV9
d_call: TRBD1
cdr3_aa: CASSGGQGRHEQYF
cdr3_nt: TGTGCCAGCAGCGGCGGACAGGGGAGGCACGAGCAGTACTTC

cdr3_length: 15
j_call: TRBJ2-3
clone_size: .
v_call: TRBV15
d_call: TRBD2
cdr3_aa: CATSRLAGRTDTQYF
cdr3_nt: TGTGCCACCAGCCGCCTAGCGGGGCGCACAGATACGCAGTATTTT

cdr3_length: 13
j_call: TRBJ1-2
clone_size: few
v_call: TRBV5-1
d_call: .
cdr3_aa: CASSIGTVYGYTF
cdr3_nt: TGCGCCAGCAGCATTGGGACGGTCTATGGCTACACCTTC